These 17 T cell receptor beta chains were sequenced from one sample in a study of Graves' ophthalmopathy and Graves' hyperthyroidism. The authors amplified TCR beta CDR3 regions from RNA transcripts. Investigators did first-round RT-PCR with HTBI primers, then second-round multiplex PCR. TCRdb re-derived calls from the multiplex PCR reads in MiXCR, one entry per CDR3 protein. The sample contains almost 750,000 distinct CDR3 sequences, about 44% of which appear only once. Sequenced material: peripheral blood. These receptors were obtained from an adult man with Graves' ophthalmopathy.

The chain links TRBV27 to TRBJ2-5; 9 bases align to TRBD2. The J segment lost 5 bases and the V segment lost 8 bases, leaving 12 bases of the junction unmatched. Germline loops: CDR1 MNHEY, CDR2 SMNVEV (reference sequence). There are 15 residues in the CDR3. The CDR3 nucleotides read TGTGCCAGCGGCCTACAACTAGCGGGCCGGGAGACCCAGTACTTC. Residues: CASGLQLAGRETQYF.

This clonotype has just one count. CDR3 amino acids: CSVMDRYF. The CDR3 region has the DNA TGCAGCGTTATGGACCGGTACTTC. This chain links TRBV29-1 with TRBJ2-5, with unresolved D. The germline CDR1 and CDR2 sequences are SQVTM and ANQGSEA. The CDR3 extends over 8 amino acids. Trimming removed 5 bases at V and 13 bases at J, with 8 bases between.

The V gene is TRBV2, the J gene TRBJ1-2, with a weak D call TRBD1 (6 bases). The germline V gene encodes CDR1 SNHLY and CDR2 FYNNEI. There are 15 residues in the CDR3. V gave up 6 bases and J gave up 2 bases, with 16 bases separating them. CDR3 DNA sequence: TGTGCCAGCAGAAAAGGGGGGCCAGGAAACTATGGCTACACCTTC. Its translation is CASRKGGPGNYGYTF.

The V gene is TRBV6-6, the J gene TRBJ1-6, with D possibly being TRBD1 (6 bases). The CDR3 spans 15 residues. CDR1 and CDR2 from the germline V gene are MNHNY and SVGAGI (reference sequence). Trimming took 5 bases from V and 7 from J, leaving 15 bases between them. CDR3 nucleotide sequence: TGTGCCAGCAGTCCCTTAGGGGGGTCGAATTCACCCCTCCACTTT. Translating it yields CASSPLGGSNSPLHF.

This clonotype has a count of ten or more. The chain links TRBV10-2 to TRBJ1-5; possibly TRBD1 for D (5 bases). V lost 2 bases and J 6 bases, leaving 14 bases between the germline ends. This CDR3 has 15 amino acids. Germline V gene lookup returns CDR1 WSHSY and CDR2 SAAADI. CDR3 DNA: TGCGCCAGCAGTGAGCCTGGGCAGGGCGGTCAGCCCCAGCATTTT. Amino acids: CASSEPGQGGQPQHF.

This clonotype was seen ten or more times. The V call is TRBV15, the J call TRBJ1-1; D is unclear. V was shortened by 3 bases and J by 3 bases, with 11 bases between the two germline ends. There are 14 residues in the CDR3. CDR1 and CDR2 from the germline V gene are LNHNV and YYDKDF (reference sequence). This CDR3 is CATSREAEHTEAFF. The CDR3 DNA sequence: TGTGCCACCAGCAGGGAGGCGGAACACACTGAAGCTTTCTTT. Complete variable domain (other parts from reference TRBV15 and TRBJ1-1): DAMVIQNPRYQVTQFGKPVTLSCSQTLNHNVMYWYQQKSSQAPKLLFHYYDKDFNNEADTPDNFQSRRPNTSFCFLDIRSPGLGDTAMYLCATSREAEHTEAFFGQGTRLTVV.

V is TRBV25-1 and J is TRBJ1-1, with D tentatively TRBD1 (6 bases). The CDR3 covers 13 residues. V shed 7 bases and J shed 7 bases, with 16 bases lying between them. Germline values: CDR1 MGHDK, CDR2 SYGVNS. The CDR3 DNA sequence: TGTGCCAGCAAGGGGGGTCATCAGTTTGAAGCTTTCTTT. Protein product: CASKGGHQFEAFF.

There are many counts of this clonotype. CDR3: CASSVVRGNQPQHF. The CDR3 nucleotides are TGTGCCAGCAGTGTTGTGCGGGGCAATCAGCCCCAGCATTTT. The chain employs TRBV2 and TRBJ1-5; no reliable D call. V lost 4 bases and J 2 bases, leaving 9 bases between the germline ends. The CDR3 loop spans 14 amino acids. CDR1 and CDR2 (germline): SNHLY, FYNNEI.

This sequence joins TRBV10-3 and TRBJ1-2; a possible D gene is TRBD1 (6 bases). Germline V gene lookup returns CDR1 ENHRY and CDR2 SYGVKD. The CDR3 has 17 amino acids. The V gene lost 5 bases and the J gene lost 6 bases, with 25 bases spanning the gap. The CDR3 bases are TGTGCCATCAGTTACTCAGGGGTGGGGGACTATGATAATGGCTACACCTTC. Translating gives CAISYSGVGDYDNGYTF.

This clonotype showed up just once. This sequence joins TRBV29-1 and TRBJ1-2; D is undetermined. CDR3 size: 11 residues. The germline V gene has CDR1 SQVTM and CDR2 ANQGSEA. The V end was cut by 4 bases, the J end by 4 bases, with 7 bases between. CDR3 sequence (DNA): TGCAGCGTTGGAACCACCTATGGCTACACCTTC. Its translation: CSVGTTYGYTF.

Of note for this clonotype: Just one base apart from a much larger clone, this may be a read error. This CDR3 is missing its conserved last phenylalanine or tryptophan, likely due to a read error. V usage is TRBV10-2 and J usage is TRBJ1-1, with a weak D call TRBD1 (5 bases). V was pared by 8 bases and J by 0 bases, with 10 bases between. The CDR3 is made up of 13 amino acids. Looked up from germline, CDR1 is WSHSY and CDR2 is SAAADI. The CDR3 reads CASLRGLNTEAFL. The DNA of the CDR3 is TGCGCCAGCCTCCGGGGCCTGAACACTGAAGCTTTCCTT.

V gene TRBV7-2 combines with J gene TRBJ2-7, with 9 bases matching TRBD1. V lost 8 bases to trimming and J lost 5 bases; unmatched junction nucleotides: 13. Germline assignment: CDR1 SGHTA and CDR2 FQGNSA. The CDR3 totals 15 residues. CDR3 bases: TGTGCCAGCTCGCCCTCGACAGGGGGACGGAACGAGCAGTACTTC. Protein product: CASSPSTGGRNEQYF.

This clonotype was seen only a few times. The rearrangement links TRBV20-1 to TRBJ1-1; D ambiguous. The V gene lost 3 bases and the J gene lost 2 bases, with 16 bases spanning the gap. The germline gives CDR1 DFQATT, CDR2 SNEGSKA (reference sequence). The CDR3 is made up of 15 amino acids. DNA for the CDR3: TGCAGTGCTAGCCGCCGTCGGGGTGCCAACACTGAAGCTTTCTTT. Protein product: CSASRRRGANTEAFF.

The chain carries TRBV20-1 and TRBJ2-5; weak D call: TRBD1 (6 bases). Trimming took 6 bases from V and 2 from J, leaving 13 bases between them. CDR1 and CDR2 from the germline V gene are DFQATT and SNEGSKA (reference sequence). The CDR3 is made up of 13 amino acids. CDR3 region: CSAEPGQQETQYF. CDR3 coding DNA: TGCAGTGCAGAGCCTGGACAGCAAGAGACCCAGTACTTC.

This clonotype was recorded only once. DNA for the CDR3: TGCAGCGTAGGAGAAAGGGGCTATGGCTACACCTTC. Protein: CSVGERGYGYTF. The rearrangement joins TRBV29-1 to TRBJ1-2; D possibly corresponds to TRBD1 (5 bases). V lost 6 bases and J 4 bases, leaving 12 bases between the germline ends. Germline values: CDR1 SQVTM, CDR2 ANQGSEA. The CDR3 has 12 amino acids.

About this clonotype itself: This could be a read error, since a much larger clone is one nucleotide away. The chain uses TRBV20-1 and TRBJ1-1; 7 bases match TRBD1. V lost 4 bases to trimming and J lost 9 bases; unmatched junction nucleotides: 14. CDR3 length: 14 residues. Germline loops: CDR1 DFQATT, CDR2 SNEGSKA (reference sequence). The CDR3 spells CSAIPPGQRTKAFF. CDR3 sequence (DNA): TGCAGTGCTATTCCCCCGGGACAGCGGACTAAAGCTTTCTTT.

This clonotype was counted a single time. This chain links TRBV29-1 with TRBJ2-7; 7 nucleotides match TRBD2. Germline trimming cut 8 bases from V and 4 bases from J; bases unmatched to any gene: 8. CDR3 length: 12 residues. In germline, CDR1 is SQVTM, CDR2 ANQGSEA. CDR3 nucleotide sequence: TGCAGCCGACTAGCCCCACCTTACGAGCAGTACTTC. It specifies CSRLAPPYEQYF.